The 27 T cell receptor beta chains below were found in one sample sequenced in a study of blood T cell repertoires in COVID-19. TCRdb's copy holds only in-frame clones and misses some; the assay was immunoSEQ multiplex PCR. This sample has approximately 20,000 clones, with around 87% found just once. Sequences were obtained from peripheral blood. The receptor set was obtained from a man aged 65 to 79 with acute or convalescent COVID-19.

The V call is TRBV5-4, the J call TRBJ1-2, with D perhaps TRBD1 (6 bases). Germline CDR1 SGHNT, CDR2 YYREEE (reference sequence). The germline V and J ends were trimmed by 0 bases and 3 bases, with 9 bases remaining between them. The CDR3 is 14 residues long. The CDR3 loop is CASSLAGVDYGYTF. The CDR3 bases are TGTGCCAGCAGCTTGGCAGGGGTGGACTATGGCTACACCTTC.

The CDR3 spells CASSIVGASEETQYF. The CDR3, as DNA: TGTGCCAGTAGTATAGTAGGCGCTAGCGAAGAGACCCAGTACTTC. The chain is built from TRBV19 and TRBJ2-5; D may be TRBD2 (6 bases). The CDR3 consists of 15 residues. The ends were cut back, 1 base at V and 3 bases at J, with 12 bases in the middle. CDR1 LNHDA and CDR2 SQIVND come from the germline V gene (reference sequence).

The CDR3 bases are TGCGCCAGCAGCCGGGGACAGATCTATGGCTACACCTTC. Residues: CASSRGQIYGYTF. The chain links TRBV4-1 to TRBJ1-2; 7 nucleotides line up with TRBD1. Per the germline V gene, CDR1 is MGHRA and CDR2 is YSYEKL. The CDR3 has 13 amino acids. After removal of 4 bases from V and 4 bases from J, the junction contained 3 bases not matched to a gene.

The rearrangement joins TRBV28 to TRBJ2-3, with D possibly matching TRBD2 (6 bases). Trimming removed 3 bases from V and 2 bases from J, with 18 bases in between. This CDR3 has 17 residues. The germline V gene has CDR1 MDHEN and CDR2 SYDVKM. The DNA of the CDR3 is TGTGCCAGCAGTTTCTCGGGAGACCCTATATACACAGATACGCAGTATTTT. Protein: CASSFSGDPIYTDTQYF.

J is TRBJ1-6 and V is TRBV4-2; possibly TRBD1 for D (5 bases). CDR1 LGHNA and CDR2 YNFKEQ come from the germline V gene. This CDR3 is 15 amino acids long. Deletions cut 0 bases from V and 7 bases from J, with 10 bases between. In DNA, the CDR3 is TGTGCCAGCAGCCAAGAGGGGCATGAGAATTCACCCCTCCACTTT. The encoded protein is CASSQEGHENSPLHF.

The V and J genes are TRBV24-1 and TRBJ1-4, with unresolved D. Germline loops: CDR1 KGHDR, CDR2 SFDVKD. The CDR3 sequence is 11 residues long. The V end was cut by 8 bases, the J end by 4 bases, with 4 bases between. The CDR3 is CATMSNEKLFF. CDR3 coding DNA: TGTGCCACCATGAGTAATGAAAAACTGTTTTTT.

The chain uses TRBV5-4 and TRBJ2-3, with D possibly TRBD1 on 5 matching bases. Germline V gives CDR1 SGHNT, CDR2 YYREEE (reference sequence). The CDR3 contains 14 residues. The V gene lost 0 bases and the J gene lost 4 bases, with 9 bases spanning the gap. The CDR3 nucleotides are TGTGCCAGCAGCTTGGGAGAAGGGGCAGATACGCAGTATTTT. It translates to CASSLGEGADTQYF.

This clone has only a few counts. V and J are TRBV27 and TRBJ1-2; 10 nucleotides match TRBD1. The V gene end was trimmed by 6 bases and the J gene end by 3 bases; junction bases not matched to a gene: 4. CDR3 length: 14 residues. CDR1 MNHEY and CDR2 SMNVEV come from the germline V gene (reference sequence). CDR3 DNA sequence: TGTGCCAGCAGCAGGACAGGGGGGTACTATGGCTACACCTTC. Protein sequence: CASSRTGGYYGYTF.

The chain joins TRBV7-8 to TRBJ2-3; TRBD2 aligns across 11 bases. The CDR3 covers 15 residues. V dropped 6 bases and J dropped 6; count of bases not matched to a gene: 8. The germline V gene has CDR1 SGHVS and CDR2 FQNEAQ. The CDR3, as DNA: TGTGCCAGCAGGCCAACTAGCGGGAGTGGGGATACGCAGTATTTT. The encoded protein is CASRPTSGSGDTQYF.

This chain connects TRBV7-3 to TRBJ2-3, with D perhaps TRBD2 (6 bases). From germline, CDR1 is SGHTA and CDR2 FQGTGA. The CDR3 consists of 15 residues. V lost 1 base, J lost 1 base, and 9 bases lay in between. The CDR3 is CASSLMAGRTDTQYF. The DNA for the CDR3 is TGTGCCAGCAGCTTAATGGCGGGACGCACAGATACGCAGTATTTT.

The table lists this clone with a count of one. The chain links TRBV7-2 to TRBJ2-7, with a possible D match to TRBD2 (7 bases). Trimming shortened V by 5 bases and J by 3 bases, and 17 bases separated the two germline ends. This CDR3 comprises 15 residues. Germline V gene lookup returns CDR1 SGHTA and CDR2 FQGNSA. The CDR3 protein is CASSRRTGGSYEQYF. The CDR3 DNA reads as TGTGCCAGCAGCCGCCGTACGGGGGGCAGCTACGAGCAGTACTTC.

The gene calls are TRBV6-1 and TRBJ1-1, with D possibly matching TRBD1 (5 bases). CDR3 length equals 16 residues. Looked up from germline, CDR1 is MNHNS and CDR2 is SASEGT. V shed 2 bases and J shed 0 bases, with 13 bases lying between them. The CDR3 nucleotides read TGTGCCAGCAGTGAAAGGGGCAGAGTCATGAACACTGAAGCTTTCTTT. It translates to CASSERGRVMNTEAFF.

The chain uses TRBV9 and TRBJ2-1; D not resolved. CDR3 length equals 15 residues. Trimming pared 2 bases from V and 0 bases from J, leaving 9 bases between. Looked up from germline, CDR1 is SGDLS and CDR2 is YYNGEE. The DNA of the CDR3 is TGTGCCAGCAGCGTGGCATACAACTCCTACAATGAGCAGTTCTTC. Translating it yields CASSVAYNSYNEQFF.

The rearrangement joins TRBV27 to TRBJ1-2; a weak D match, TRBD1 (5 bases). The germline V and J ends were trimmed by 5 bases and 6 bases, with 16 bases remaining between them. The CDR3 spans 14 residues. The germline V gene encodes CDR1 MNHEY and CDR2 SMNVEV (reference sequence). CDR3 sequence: CASSGSARADGYTF. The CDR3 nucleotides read TGTGCCAGCAGTGGATCGGCCAGGGCAGATGGCTACACCTTC.

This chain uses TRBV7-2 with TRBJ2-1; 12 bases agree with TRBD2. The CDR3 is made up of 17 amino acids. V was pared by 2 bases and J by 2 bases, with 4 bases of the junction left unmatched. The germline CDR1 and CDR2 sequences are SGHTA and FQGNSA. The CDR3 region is CASSLLRTSGTYNEQFF. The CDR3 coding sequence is TGTGCCAGCAGCTTACTCCGGACTAGCGGGACCTACAATGAGCAGTTCTTC.

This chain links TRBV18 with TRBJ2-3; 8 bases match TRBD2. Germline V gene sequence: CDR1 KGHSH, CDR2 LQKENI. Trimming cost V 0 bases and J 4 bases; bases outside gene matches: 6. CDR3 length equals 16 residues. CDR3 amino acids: CASSPPVAGFADTQYF. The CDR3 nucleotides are TGTGCCAGCTCACCACCGGTAGCGGGATTCGCAGATACGCAGTATTTT.

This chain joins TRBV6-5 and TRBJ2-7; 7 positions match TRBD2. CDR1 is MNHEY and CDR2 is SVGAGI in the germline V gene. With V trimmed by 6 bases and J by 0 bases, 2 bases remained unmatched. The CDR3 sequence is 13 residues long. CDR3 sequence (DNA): TGTGCCAGCAGCCGGACTAGCTCCTACGAGCAGTACTTC. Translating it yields CASSRTSSYEQYF.

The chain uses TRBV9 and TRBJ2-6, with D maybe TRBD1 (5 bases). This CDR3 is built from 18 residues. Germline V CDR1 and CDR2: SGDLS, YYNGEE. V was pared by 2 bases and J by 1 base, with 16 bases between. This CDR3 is CASSVRQGKESGANVLTF. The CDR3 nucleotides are TGTGCCAGCAGCGTGCGGCAGGGAAAAGAATCTGGGGCCAACGTCCTGACTTTC.

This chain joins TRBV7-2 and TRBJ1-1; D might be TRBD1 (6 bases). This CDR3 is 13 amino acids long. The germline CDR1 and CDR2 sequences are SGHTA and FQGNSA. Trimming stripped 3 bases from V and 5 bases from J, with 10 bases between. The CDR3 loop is CASSFKQGTEAFF. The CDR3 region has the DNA TGTGCCAGCAGCTTCAAGCAGGGGACTGAAGCTTTCTTT.

The CDR3 sequence is CASSLGTAEYGYTF. The CDR3 nucleotides are TGTGCCAGCAGCCTCGGGACAGCTGAATATGGCTACACCTTC. The chain links TRBV4-2 to TRBJ1-2; the match to TRBD1 covers 7 bases. CDR1 and CDR2 (germline): LGHNA, YNFKEQ. The V segment lost 4 bases and the J segment 5 bases; nucleotides outside the gene matches: 7. The CDR3 sequence is 14 residues long.

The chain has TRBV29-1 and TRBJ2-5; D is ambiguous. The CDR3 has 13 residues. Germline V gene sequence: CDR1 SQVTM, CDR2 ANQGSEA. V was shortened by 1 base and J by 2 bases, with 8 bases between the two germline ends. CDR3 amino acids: CSVEGSAQETQYF. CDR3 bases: TGCAGCGTTGAAGGCAGCGCGCAAGAGACCCAGTACTTC.

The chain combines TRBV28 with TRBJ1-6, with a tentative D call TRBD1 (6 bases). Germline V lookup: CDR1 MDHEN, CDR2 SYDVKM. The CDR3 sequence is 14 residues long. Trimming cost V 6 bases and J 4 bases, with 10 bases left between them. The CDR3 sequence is CASRRGQYNSPLHF. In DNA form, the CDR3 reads TGTGCCAGCAGACGAGGACAGTATAATTCACCCCTCCACTTT.

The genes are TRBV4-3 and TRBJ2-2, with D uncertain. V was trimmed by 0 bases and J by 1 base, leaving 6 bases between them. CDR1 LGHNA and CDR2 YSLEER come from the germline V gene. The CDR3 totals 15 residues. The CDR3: CASSQDLWNTGELFF. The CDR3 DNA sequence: TGCGCCAGCAGCCAAGATCTTTGGAACACCGGGGAGCTGTTTTTT.

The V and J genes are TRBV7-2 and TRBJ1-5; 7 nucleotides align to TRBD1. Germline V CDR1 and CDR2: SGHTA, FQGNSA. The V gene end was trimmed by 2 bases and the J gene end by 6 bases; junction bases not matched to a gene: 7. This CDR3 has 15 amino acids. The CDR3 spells CASSLRQGSGQPQHF. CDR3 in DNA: TGTGCCAGCAGCTTAAGACAGGGTAGCGGTCAGCCCCAGCATTTT.

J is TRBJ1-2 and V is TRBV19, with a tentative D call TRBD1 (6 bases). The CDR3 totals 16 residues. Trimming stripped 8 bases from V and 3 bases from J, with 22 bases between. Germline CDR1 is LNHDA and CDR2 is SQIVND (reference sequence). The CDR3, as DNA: TGTGCCAGTGCCCGCGCTCGAGCAGGGGTTCACTATGGCTACACCTTC. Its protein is CASARARAGVHYGYTF.

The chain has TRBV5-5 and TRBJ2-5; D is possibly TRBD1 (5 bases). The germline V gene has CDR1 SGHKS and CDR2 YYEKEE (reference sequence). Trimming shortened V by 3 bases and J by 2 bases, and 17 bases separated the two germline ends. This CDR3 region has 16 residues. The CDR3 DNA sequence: TGTGCCAGCAGCTCCAAAACCTCAGGGAAGCAAGAGACCCAGTACTTC. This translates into CASSSKTSGKQETQYF.

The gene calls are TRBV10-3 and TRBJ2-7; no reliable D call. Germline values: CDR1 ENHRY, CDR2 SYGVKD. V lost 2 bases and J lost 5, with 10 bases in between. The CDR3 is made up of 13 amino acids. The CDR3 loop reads CAISERLGNEQYF. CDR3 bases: TGTGCCATCAGTGAGCGGCTGGGCAACGAGCAGTACTTC.